This T cell receptor (beta chain) stems from a study of T-cell memory formation after mild COVID-19. CDR3 size: 16 residues. V lost 10 bases to trimming and J lost 1 base; unmatched junction nucleotides: 15. The germline V gene has CDR1 MNHEY and CDR2 SVGEGT. MiXCR, applied by TCRdb to the 5' RACE reads, yields one record per CDR3 protein. The sample lists approximately 300,000 distinct CDR3 sequences, 8% to 10% occurring once. This chain joins TRBV6-2 or TRBV6-3 and TRBJ2-7; TRBD1 matches at 8 bases. The source of this sequence is a man aged 18 to 29 who had mild COVID-19 (a few samples of this study predate the infection). Cell type and time point are not known. The sample taken for sequencing was PBMCs or a T cell subset sorted from them (not recorded which). CDR3 nucleotide sequence: TGTGCCACCTCATCTGCGGACAGGGATTTTTCCTACGAGCAGTACGTC. Translating gives CATSSADRDFSYEQYV.